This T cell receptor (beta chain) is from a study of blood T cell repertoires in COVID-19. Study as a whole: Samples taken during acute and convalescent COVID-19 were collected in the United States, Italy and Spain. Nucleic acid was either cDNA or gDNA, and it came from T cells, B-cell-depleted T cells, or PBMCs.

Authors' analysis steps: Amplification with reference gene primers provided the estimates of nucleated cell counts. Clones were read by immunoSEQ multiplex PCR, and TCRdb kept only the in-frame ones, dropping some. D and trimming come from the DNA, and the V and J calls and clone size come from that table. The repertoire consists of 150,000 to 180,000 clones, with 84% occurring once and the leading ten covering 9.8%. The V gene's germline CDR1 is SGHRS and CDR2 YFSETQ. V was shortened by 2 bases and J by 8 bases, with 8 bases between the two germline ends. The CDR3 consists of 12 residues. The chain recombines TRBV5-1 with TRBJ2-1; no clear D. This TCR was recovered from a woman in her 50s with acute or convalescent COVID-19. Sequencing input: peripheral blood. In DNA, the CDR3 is TGCGCCAGCAGCTTTGAGTTATATGAGCAGTTCTTC. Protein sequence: CASSFELYEQFF.